The 23 T cell receptor beta chains listed next were all sequenced from one sample in a study of tumor-infiltrating lymphocytes in primary liver carcinoma. Between roughly 17 and 30 mg of unsorted bulk tissue served as the source from which RNA and DNA were co-extracted. Making TCR beta cDNA involved 400 to 600 ng total RNA and a constant-region primer. The TCR beta library was amplified through three nested multiplex PCR rounds in a modified ARM-PCR procedure. TRBV1-TRBV30 forward primers paired with a C-beta reverse primer were used in the first two PCR rounds, which ran about 11 cycles each. TCRdb itself ran the multiplex PCR reads through MiXCR, one entry per CDR3 protein. The sample includes about 99,000 distinct CDR3 sequences, approximately 71% seen only once; the top ten take around 9.5%. Sequences were obtained from liver tumor tissue from sampling region 5. Subset given: tumor region T5, tumor centre. The receptors come from a woman aged 55 to 70 with primary liver carcinoma and hepatitis B virus infection.

The rearrangement joins TRBV30 to TRBJ2-2; the D is unclear. CDR3 length: 12 residues. Germline V gives CDR1 GTSNPN, CDR2 SVGIG (reference sequence). Trimming removed 5 bases from V and 5 bases from J, with 9 bases in between. Here the CDR3 DNA reads TGTGCCTGGCGACCTATGACCGGGGAGCTGTTTTTT. As protein: CAWRPMTGELFF.

On this clonotype: Germline and junction disagree at one end, which may indicate a read error. The chain couples TRBV4-2 to TRBJ2-1; TRBD2 matches 12 bases. The CDR3 contains 15 residues. Germline V lookup: CDR1 LGHNA, CDR2 YNFKEQ. This chain's CDR3 is CASSHGLAGYNEQLF. CDR3 in DNA: TGTGCCAGCAGCCACGGACTAGCGGGATACAATGAGCAGCTCTTC.

This clonotype showed up many times. The rearrangement joins TRBV5-1 to TRBJ2-1, with 11 bases matching TRBD1. The germline CDR1 and CDR2 sequences are SGHRS and YFSETQ. This CDR3 has 16 residues. After removal of 5 bases from V and 3 bases from J, the junction contained 7 bases not matched to a gene. CDR3 region: CASSQLGTGGYNEQFF. The CDR3 DNA reads as TGCGCCAGCAGTCAACTGGGGACAGGGGGCTACAATGAGCAGTTCTTC.

About this clonotype itself: At one end the junction does not follow the germline gene, possibly because of a read error. This chain links TRBV2 with TRBJ1-5; a possible D gene is TRBD1 (6 bases). Germline-derived CDR1 and CDR2 are SNHLY and FYNNEI. This CDR3 contains 15 residues. In nucleotides, the CDR3 is TGTGCCAGCAGTGATCAGGGGTTTGGCAATCAGCCCAAGCATTTT. Protein: CASSDQGFGNQPKHF.

With respect to this clonotype: This may arise from a read error, as a much more abundant clone is one base away. The CDR3 DNA is TGTGCCAGCAGTTTAAATCCGATAAACTATGGCTACACCTTC. Translated: CASSLNPINYGYTF. The V gene is TRBV12-3 or TRBV12-4, the J gene TRBJ1-2, with D hard to call. The CDR3 covers 14 residues. Trimming pared 2 bases from V and 2 bases from J, leaving 9 bases between.

A remark on this clonotype: Lacking the conserved final phenylalanine or tryptophan, this CDR3 likely reflects a read error. This chain connects TRBV10-3 to TRBJ1-2, with D maybe TRBD1 (6 bases). The CDR3 covers 13 residues. V shed 3 bases and J shed 8 bases, with 13 bases lying between them. The germline gives CDR1 ENHRY, CDR2 SYGVKD. DNA for the CDR3: TGTGCCATCAGTGATTCGGGGGGGCGAGGCTACACCTAC. The encoded protein is CAISDSGGRGYTY.

Details on this clonotype: Lacking the conserved final phenylalanine or tryptophan, this CDR3 likely reflects a read error. The limits of the CDR3 on the DNA are not certain, so only TCRdb's listed CDR3 is given. The CDR3 protein is CSVEGISGANVLTL. The V and J genes are TRBV29-1 and TRBJ2-6. The V gene's germline CDR1 is SQVTM and CDR2 ANQGSEA. The CDR3 totals 14 residues, both ends included.

As regards this clonotype: The conserved phenylalanine or tryptophan normally closing the CDR3 is absent here, so this likely arose from a read error. The V gene is TRBV11-2, the J gene TRBJ1-1; no clear D gene. The germline V gene encodes CDR1 SGHAT and CDR2 FQNNGV. V lost 5 bases and J 7 bases, leaving 23 bases between the germline ends. This CDR3 comprises 16 residues. This CDR3 is CASSPPGEARTIEAFS. For the CDR3, the DNA is TGTGCCAGCAGCCCACCCGGGGAGGCGCGTACCATTGAAGCTTTCTCT.

This clonotype was counted a few times. The rearrangement links TRBV28 to TRBJ2-5; D possibly matches TRBD1 or TRBD2 (5 bases each). The V end was cut by 4 bases, the J end by 2 bases, with 11 bases between. Germline V CDR1 and CDR2: MDHEN, SYDVKM. CDR3 length: 14 residues. CDR3 residues: CASSSGRLQETQYF. The CDR3 nucleotides read TGTGCCAGCAGTTCGGGACGGCTTCAAGAGACCCAGTACTTC.

Concerning this clonotype itself: The CDR3 ends on some other residue instead of the conserved phenylalanine or tryptophan, so this is likely a read error. The V call is TRBV14, the J call TRBJ2-2; 9 nucleotides align to TRBD1. This CDR3 is built from 21 residues. CDR1 and CDR2 (germline): SGHDN, FVKESK. In nucleotides, the CDR3 is TGTGCCAGCAGTCAAGATACACCACACGAATTCCGGGACAGGGCCACCGGGGAGCTGTTTATT. Protein: CASSQDTPHEFRDRATGELFI.

With regard to this clonotype: Possible read error: a much larger clone is one base away. The V and J genes are TRBV5-4 and TRBJ2-7, with TRBD2 as a possible D gene (5 bases). CDR3 length: 13 amino acids. From germline, CDR1 is SGHNT and CDR2 YYREEE (reference sequence). Between the trimmed V and J ends, which lost 3 bases and 4 bases, there was a span of 11 bases. In nucleotides, the CDR3 is TGTGCCAGCAGCTCGGACTGGAAATACGAGCAGTACTTC. Translated, it gives CASSSDWKYEQYF. Drawing the rest from reference TRBV5-4 and TRBJ2-7, the complete variable domain is ETGVTQSPTHLIKTRGQQVTLRCSSQSGHNTVSWYQQALGQGPQFIFQYYREEENGRGNFPPRFSGLQFPNYSSELNVNALELDDSALYLCASSSDWKYEQYFGPGTRLTVT.

This clonotype was recorded only once. This may come from a read error, since a much larger clone is one base off. The rearrangement joins TRBV30 to TRBJ2-1; D unclear. The V end was cut by 8 bases, the J end by 3 bases, with 23 bases between. The V gene's germline CDR1 is GTSNPN and CDR2 SVGIG (reference sequence). The CDR3 is 16 amino acids. CDR3 nucleotides: TGTGCCCGGATGACGGTTGGGCTATCCAGCTACAATGAGCAGTTCTTC. Translating it yields CARMTVGLSSYNEQFF.

Turning to this clonotype: The junction shows a germline mismatch at one end, possibly a read error. This chain links TRBV11-2 with TRBJ2-5; 11 positions agree with TRBD1. CDR1 SGHAT and CDR2 FQNNGV come from the germline V gene. The CDR3 covers 14 residues. The CDR3 sequence: CACRWTGGAETQCF. The CDR3 region has the DNA TGTGCCTGCAGATGGACAGGGGGCGCGGAGACCCAGTGCTTC.

With respect to this clonotype: It may be a read error: a sequence one base away is much more abundant. Here the CDR3 reads CASSLAAGPYKQYF. DNA for the CDR3: TGCGCCAGCAGCTTGGCAGCGGGACCCTACAAGCAGTACTTC. The V gene is TRBV5-1, the J gene TRBJ2-7; 7 nucleotides agree with TRBD2. Germline V lookup: CDR1 SGHRS, CDR2 YFSETQ. CDR3 length: 14 amino acids.

A remark on this clonotype: A read error may produce the germline difference seen at one junction end. V and J are TRBV4-1 and TRBJ1-1; D gene uncertain. Per germline, CDR1 MGHRA and CDR2 YSYEKL. The length of the CDR3 is 17 residues. The CDR3 reads CTSSQDGSGIRNTEAFF. The DNA for the CDR3 is TGCACCAGCAGCCAAGATGGGTCGGGGATACGGAACACTGAAGCTTTCTTT.

A note on this clonotype: The junction departs from the called germline gene at one end, perhaps through a read error. The chain links TRBV2 to TRBJ2-7; maybe TRBD1 (6 bases). The CDR3 contains 14 residues. Germline CDR1 SNHLY, CDR2 FYNNEI. The CDR3 DNA sequence: TGTGCCAGCAGCGGTATACAGGGCGCCTACAAGCAGTACTTC. This translates into CASSGIQGAYKQYF.

This clonotype showed up many times. This chain links TRBV6-2 or TRBV6-3 with TRBJ2-5, with TRBD1 as a possible D gene (5 bases). The CDR3 has 15 amino acids. CDR1 MNHEY and CDR2 SVGEGT come from the germline V gene. V lost 0 bases, J lost 4 bases, and 12 bases lay in between. CDR3 DNA sequence: TGTGCCAGCAGTTACTCGAAAGGGGATAGAGAGACCCAGTACTTC. Encoded protein: CASSYSKGDRETQYF.

This clonotype appeared a few times. A much larger clone is a single base away; this may be a read error. DNA of the CDR3: TGTGCCAGCAGTTTAAGGCGGGGACAGACTAATGGAAAACTGTTTTTT. This translates into CASSLRRGQTNGKLFF. The chain couples TRBV12-3 or TRBV12-4 to TRBJ1-4; 7 bases line up with TRBD1. CDR3 length: 16 amino acids.

The chain joins TRBV20-1 to TRBJ2-5; D call uncertain. Looked up from germline, CDR1 is DFQATT and CDR2 is SNEGSKA (reference sequence). V was clipped by 0 bases and J by 2 bases, with 13 bases between them. The CDR3 spans 15 residues. The DNA for the CDR3 is TGCAGTGCTAGAGATCTCCCGGGTCTGCAAGAGACCCAGTACTTC. Translating it yields CSARDLPGLQETQYF.

The chain links TRBV12-3 or TRBV12-4 to TRBJ2-1; 11 bases map to TRBD2. The CDR3 length is 15 residues. Trimming took 5 bases from V and 10 from J; bases not matched to a gene: 10. The CDR3 is CASSLGRSSGREQFF. The CDR3 coding sequence is TGTGCCAGCAGTCTTGGACGGTCTAGCGGGAGGGAGCAGTTCTTC.

Turning to this clonotype: A read error may explain this, as a much larger clone is one base away. This chain connects TRBV6-1 to TRBJ2-1; the D gene is possibly TRBD2 (5 bases). Germline CDR1 reads MNHNS; CDR2 reads SASEGT. V shed 4 bases and J shed 1 base, with 14 bases lying between them. The CDR3 contains 16 residues. CDR3 in amino acids: CASSVALTRSYNEQFF. The CDR3 DNA follows: TGTGCCAGCAGTGTAGCGCTTACTCGTTCCTACAATGAGCAGTTCTTC.

Notes on this clonotype: One end of the junction is discordant with germline, which a read error may explain. The J gene is TRBJ2-5, the V gene TRBV24-1, with 8 bases lining up with TRBD2. Germline CDR1 is KGHDR and CDR2 is SFDVKD. This CDR3 spans 17 amino acids. The CDR3 DNA reads TGTGCCACCAGTGAACCAGCGGGAGATCAGGATAGAGAGACCAAGTACTTC. This sequence encodes CATSEPAGDQDRETKYF.

This clonotype was seen ten or more times. This chain uses TRBV6-1 with TRBJ2-2, with D perhaps matching TRBD1 (6 bases). The CDR3 has 13 amino acids. Germline V gene lookup returns CDR1 MNHNS and CDR2 SASEGT. Between the trimmed V and J ends, which lost 7 bases and 6 bases, there was a span of 12 bases. This CDR3 is CASNYRDAGELFF. CDR3 DNA sequence: TGTGCCAGCAACTACAGGGATGCCGGGGAGCTGTTTTTT.